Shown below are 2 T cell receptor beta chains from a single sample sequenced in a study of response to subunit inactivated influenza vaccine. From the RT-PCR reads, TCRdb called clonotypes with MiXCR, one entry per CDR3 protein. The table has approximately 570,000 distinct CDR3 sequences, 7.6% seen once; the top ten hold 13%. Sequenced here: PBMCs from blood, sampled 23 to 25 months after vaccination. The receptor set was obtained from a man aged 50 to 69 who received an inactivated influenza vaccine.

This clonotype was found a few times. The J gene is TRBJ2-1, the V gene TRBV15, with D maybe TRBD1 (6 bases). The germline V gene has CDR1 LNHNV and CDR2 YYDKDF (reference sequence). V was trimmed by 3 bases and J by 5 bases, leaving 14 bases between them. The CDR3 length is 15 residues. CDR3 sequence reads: CATSSSSYRDNEQFF. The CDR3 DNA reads TGTGCCACCAGCAGCTCAAGCTACAGGGACAATGAGCAGTTCTTC.

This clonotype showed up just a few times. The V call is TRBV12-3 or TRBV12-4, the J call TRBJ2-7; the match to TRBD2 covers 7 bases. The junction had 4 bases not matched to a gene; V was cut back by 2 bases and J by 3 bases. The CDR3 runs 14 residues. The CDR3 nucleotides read TGTGCCAGCAGTTTAAGGGAGGGCGACTACGAGCAGTACTTC. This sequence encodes CASSLREGDYEQYF.